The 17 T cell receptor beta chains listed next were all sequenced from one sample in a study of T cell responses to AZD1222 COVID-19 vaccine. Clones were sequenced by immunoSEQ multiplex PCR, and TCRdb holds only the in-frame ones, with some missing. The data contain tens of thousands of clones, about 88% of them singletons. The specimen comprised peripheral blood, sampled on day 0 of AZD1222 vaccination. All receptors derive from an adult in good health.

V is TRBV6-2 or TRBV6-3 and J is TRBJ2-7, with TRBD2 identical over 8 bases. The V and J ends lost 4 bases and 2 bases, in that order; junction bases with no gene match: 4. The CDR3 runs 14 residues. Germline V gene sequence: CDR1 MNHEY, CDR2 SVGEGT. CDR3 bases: TGTGCCAGCAGTTTATTCGGGGGGGCCTACGAGCAGTACTTC. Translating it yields CASSLFGGAYEQYF.

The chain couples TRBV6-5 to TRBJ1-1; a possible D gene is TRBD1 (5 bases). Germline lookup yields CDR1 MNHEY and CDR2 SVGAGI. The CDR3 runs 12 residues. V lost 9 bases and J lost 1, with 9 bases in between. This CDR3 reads CASRGGNTEAFF. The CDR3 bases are TGTGCCAGTCGGGGGGGGAACACTGAAGCTTTCTTT.

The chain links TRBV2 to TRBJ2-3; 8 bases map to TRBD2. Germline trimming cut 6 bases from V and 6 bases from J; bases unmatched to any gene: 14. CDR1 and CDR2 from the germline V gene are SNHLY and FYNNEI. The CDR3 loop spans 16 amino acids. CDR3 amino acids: CASRRTSSGGGDTQYF. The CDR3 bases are TGTGCCAGCAGGAGGACTAGCTCCGGGGGTGGGGATACGCAGTATTTT.

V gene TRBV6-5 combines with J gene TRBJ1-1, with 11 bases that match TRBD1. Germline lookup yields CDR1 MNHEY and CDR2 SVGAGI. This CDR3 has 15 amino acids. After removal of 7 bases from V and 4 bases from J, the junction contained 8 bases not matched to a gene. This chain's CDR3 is CASTLGTGGSTEAFF. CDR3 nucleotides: TGTGCCAGCACCTTGGGGACAGGGGGTAGCACTGAAGCTTTCTTT.

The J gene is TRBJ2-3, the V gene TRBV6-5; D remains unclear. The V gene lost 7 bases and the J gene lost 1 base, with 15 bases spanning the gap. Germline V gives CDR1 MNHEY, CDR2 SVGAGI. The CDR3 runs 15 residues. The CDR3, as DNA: TGTGCCAGCACTGCCTTGGGTTCGGGCACAGATACGCAGTATTTT. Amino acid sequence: CASTALGSGTDTQYF.

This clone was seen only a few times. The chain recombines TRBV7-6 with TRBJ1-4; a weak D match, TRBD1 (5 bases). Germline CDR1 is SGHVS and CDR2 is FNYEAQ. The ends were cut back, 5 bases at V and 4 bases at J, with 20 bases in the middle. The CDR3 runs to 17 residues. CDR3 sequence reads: CASSRHELDRYNEKLFF. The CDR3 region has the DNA TGTGCCAGCAGCCGGCACGAACTCGACAGATATAATGAAAAACTGTTTTTT.

CDR3 sequence reads: CASSWGTGPQETQYF. DNA of the CDR3: TGTGCCAGCAGCTGGGGGACAGGTCCGCAAGAGACCCAGTACTTC. The chain is built from TRBV11-3 and TRBJ2-5; 8 bases agree with TRBD1. In germline, CDR1 is SGHNT, CDR2 YENEEA. J gave up 2 bases and V 4 bases, and 6 bases lay outside the gene matches. The CDR3 contains 15 residues.

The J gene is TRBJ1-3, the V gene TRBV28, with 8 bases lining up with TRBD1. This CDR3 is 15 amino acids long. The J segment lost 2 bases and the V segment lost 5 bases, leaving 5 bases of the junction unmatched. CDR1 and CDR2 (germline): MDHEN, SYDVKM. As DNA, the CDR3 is TGTGCCAGCAGTCCACAGGGGGTAACTGGAAACACCATATATTTT. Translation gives CASSPQGVTGNTIYF. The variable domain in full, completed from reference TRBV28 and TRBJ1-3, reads DVKVTQSSRYLVKRTGEKVFLECVQDMDHENMFWYRQDPGLGLRLIYFSYDVKMKEKGDIPEGYSVSREKKERFSLILESASTNQTSMYLCASSPQGVTGNTIYFGEGSWLTVV.

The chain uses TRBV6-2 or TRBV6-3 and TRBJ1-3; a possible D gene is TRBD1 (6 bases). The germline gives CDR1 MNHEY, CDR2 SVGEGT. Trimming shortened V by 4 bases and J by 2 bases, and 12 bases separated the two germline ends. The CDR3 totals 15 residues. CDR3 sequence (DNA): TGTGCCAGCAGTTCTACAGGGTACGCTGGAAACACCATATATTTT. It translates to CASSSTGYAGNTIYF.

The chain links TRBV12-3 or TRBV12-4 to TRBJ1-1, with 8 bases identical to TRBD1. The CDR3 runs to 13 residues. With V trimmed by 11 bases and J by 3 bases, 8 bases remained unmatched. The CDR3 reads CAGRDRRDTEAFF. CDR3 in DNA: TGTGCCGGGCGGGACAGGAGGGACACTGAAGCTTTCTTT.

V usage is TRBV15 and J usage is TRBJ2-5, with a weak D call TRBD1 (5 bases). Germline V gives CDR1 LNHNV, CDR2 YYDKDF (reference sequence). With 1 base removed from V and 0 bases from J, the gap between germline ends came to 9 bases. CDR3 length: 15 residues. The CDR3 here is CATSRATEYQETQYF. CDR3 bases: TGTGCCACCAGCAGAGCGACAGAGTACCAAGAGACCCAGTACTTC.

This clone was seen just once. The CDR3 here is CASSRTDRGLSYEQYF. The CDR3 DNA reads as TGTGCCAGCAGCCGCACGGACAGGGGGTTATCCTACGAGCAGTACTTC. This chain joins TRBV28 and TRBJ2-7, with 10 bases lining up with TRBD1. This CDR3 comprises 16 residues. Trimming removed 6 bases from V and 1 base from J; junction bases left unmatched: 9. Per the germline V gene, CDR1 is MDHEN and CDR2 is SYDVKM. Full variable domain (outside the CDR3, taken from reference TRBV28 and TRBJ2-7): DVKVTQSSRYLVKRTGEKVFLECVQDMDHENMFWYRQDPGLGLRLIYFSYDVKMKEKGDIPEGYSVSREKKERFSLILESASTNQTSMYLCASSRTDRGLSYEQYFGPGTRLTVT.

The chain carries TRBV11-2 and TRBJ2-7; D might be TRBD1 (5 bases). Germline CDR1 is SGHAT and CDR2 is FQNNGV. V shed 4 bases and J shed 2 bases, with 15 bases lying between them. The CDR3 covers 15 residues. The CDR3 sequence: CASSSLGQKTYEQYF. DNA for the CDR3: TGTGCCAGCAGCTCTTTGGGGCAGAAAACCTACGAGCAGTACTTC.

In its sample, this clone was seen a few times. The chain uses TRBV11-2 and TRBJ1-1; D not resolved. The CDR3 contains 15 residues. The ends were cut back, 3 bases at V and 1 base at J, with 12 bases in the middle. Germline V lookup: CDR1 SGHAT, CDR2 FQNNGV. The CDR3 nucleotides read TGTGCCAGCAGCTTTCGAGCGGGAGCGAACACTGAAGCTTTCTTT. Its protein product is CASSFRAGANTEAFF.

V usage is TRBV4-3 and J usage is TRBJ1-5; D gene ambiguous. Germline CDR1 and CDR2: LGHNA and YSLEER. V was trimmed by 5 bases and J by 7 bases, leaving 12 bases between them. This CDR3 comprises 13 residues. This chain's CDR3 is CASSEGRGQPQHF. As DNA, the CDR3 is TGCGCCAGCAGCGAAGGCAGAGGGCAGCCCCAGCATTTT.

The CDR3 nucleotides read TGTGCCTGGTCTCAGGGGAGCAATCAGCCCCAGCATTTT. This sequence encodes CAWSQGSNQPQHF. V and J are TRBV30 and TRBJ1-5; perhaps TRBD1 as D (6 bases). The CDR3 totals 13 residues. Trimming left V 5 bases short and J 1 base short, with 9 bases between. CDR1 and CDR2 (germline): GTSNPN, SVGIG (reference sequence).

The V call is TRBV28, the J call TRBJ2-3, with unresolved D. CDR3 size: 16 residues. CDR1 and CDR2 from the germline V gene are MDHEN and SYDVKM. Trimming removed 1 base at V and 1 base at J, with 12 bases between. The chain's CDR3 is CASSLSSTPGTDTQYF. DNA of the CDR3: TGTGCCAGCAGTTTATCGAGTACACCCGGCACAGATACGCAGTATTTT.